This T cell receptor beta chain was recorded in a study of cytomegalovirus exposure and HLA in healthy donors. General study findings and limits: Cytomegalovirus status was reportedly diagnosed by the classifier with high specificity and sensitivity.

Notes on this clone: Its target is not known.

With 60 Vbeta and 13 Jbeta primers, the PCR was carried out. Clones were read by immunoSEQ multiplex PCR, and TCRdb kept only the in-frame ones, dropping some. The sample has tens of thousands of clones; around 82% are singletons. The CDR3 loop spans 18 amino acids. Germline CDR1 is MGHRA and CDR2 is YSYEKL. The V segment lost 0 bases and the J segment 1 base; nucleotides outside the gene matches: 10. The chain is built from TRBV4-1 and TRBJ2-5; 8 positions match TRBD2. The sample taken for sequencing was PBMCs. The receptor was isolated from a woman between 18 and 29 years old in good health and CMV-seropositive. The CDR3 loop reads CASSQDVIAGLRQETQYF. The CDR3 bases are TGCGCCAGCAGCCAAGACGTGATAGCGGGGCTCCGCCAAGAGACCCAGTACTTC.